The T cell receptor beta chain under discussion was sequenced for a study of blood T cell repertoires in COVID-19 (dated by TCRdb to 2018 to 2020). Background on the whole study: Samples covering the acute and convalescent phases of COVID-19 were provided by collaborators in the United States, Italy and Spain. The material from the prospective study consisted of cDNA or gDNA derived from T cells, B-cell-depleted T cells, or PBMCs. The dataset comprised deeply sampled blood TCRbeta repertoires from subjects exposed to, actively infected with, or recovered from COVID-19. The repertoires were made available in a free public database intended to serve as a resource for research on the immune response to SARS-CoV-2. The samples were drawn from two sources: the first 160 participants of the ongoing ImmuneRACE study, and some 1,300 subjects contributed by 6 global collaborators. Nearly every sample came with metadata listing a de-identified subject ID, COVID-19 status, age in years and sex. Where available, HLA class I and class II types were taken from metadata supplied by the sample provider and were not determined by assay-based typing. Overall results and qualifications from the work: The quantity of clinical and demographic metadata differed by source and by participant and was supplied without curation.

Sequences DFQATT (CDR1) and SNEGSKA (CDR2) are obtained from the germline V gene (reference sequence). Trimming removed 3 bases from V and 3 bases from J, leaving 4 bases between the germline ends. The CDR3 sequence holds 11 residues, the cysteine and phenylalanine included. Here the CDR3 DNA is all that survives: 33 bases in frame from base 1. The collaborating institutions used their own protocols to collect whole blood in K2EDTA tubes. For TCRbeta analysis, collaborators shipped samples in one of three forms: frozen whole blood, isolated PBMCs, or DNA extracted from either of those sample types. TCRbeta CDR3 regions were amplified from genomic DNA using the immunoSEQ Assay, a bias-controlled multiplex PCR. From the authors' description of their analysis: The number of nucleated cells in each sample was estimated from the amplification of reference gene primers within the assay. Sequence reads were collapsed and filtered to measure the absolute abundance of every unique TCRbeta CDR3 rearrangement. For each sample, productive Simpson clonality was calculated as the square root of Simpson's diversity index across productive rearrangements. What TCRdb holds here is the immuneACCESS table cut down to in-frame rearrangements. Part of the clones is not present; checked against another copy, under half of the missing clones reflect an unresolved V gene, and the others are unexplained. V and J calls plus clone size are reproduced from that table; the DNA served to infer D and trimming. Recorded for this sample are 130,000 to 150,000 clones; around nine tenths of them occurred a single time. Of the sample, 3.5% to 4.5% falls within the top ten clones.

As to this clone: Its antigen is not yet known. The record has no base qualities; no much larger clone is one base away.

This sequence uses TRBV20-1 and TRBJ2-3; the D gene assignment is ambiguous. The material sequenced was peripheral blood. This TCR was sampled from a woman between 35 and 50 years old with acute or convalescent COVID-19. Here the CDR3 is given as CSASQTDTQYF. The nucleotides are TGCAGTGCTAGCCAGACAGATACGCAGTATTTT.